This T cell receptor (beta chain) was captured in a study of blood T cell repertoires in COVID-19 (dated by TCRdb to the early 2020s). In the study overall: Samples from collaborators originated in the United States, Italy and Spain and spanned both the acute and convalescent phases of COVID-19. The material from the prospective study consisted of cDNA or gDNA derived from T cells, B-cell-depleted T cells, or PBMCs. The dataset comprised deeply sampled blood TCRbeta repertoires from subjects exposed to, actively infected with, or recovered from COVID-19. The repertoires were released in a freely available public database meant as a resource for research on the immune response to SARS-CoV-2. The samples were drawn from the first 160 participants of the ongoing ImmuneRACE study and from 950 to 1,500 subjects provided by 6 global collaborators. A de-identified subject ID, COVID-19 status, age in years and sex were almost always included in the sample metadata. HLA class I and class II types, where available, came from metadata supplied by the sample provider rather than from assay-based typing.

Details on this clone: This clone's antigen is unknown. No per-base quality is available; no much larger clone lies one base away.

Cut back by 1 base and 8 bases, the V and J ends lie 18 bases apart. As encoded in the germline V gene, CDR1 is SGDLS while CDR2 is YYNGEE. From cysteine to phenylalanine, the CDR3 is 15 amino acids long. Of the read, only the CDR3 DNA is kept; its 45 bases are in frame from base 1. Collaborating institutions collected whole blood in K2EDTA tubes following their own protocols. For TCRbeta analysis, collaborators shipped samples in one of three forms: frozen whole blood, isolated PBMCs, or DNA extracted from either of those sample types. TCRbeta CDR3 regions were amplified from genomic DNA by means of the immunoSEQ Assay, a bias-controlled multiplex PCR. The source study handled its data this way. The number of nucleated cells in each sample was estimated by amplification of reference gene primers within the assay. To quantify the absolute abundance of each unique TCRbeta CDR3 rearrangement, sequence reads were collapsed and filtered. For each sample, productive Simpson clonality was calculated as the square root of Simpson's diversity index over productive rearrangements. In TCRdb, the immuneACCESS table is reduced to in-frame sequences with V and J assigned. These tables do not hold every clone; where another copy was compared, an unresolved V gene accounts for under half, and the others remain unexplained. Clone size and the V and J calls come from that table; the DNA yielded D and trimming. The sample table holds 150,000 to 250,000 clones, of which 70% to 85% were seen once. The ten largest clones take up 6% to 8% of the sample.

The investigation overall reported the following: The quantity of clinical and demographic metadata differed by source and by participant and was supplied without curation.

This clonotype originated in a human donor with acute or convalescent COVID-19. The donor label of this sample is uncertain. Sequences were obtained from peripheral blood. Recombination linked TRBV9 to TRBJ1-2; perhaps TRBD1 is the D gene, with 5 bases matching. The DNA is as follows: TGTGCCAGCAGCGTAACCGGGGGAACATTCGGCGGCTACACCTTC. Its protein product is CASSVTGGTFGGYTF.